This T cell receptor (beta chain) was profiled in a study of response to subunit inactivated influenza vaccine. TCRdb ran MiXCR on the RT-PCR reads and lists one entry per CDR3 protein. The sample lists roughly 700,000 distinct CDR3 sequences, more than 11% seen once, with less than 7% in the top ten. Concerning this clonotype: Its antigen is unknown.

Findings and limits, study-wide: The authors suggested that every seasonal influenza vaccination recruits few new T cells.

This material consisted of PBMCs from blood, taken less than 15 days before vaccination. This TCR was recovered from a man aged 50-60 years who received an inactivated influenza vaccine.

DNA for the CDR3: TGTGCCAGCAGTTATGGGGGTGGCAATGAGCAGTTCTTC. Amino acid sequence: CASSYGGGNEQFF. The chain couples TRBV6-6 to TRBJ2-1, with D perhaps being TRBD1 or TRBD2 (5 bases each). Germline loops: CDR1 MNHNY, CDR2 SVGAGI (reference sequence). There are 13 residues in the CDR3. Trimming cost V 3 bases and J 6 bases, with 9 bases left between them.